This T cell receptor (beta chain) comes out of a study of blood T cells in healthy people across ages. General study findings and limits: TCR beta diversity, measured per million T cells, fell in a roughly linear way with age.

Extractions gave at least 6 micrograms of total RNA per sample. Together with a sample-barcoded 5' primer, a J-beta primer mix was included in a second PCR lasting 7 to 11 cycles. Each cDNA was tagged by a template-switch adaptor containing 12 random nucleotides. Researchers report that each sample yielded at least 2.5 million CDR3-containing paired-end reads. TCRdb ran MiXCR on the 5' RACE reads and lists one entry per CDR3 protein. The repertoire holds 1.5 million to 2 million distinct CDR3 sequences, with about 28% as singletons. This clonotype has ten or more counts. Its specificity is unknown. Germline CDR1 and CDR2: DFQATT and SNEGSKA (reference sequence). V was pared by 2 bases and J by 4 bases, with 9 bases between. The length of the CDR3 is 14 residues.

The sample consisted of blood. This TCR derives from a woman aged 25 to 39 in good health. This chain joins TRBV20-1 and TRBJ2-6; tentative D call: TRBD2 (5 bases). The CDR3 loop reads CSARRGYGANVLTF. The CDR3 nucleotides are TGCAGTGCTAGACGCGGGTACGGGGCCAACGTCCTGACTTTC.